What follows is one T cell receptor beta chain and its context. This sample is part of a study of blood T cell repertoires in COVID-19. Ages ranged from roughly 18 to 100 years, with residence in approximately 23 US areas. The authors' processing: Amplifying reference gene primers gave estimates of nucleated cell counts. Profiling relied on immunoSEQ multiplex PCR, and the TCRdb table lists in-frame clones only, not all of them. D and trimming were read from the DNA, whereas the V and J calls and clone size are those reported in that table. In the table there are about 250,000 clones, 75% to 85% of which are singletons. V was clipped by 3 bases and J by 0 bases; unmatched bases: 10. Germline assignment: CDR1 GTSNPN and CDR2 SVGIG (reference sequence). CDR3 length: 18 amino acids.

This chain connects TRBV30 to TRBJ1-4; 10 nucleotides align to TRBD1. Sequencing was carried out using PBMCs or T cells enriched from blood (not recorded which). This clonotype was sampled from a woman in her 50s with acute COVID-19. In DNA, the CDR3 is TGTGCCTGGAGGCCCCGGGACAGGGGCCGGGCAACTAATGAAAAACTGTTTTTT. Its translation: CAWRPRDRGRATNEKLFF.